This T cell receptor (beta chain) is drawn from a study of shared clonotypes between healthy human individuals. Study findings and constraints: The rarefaction results pointed to incomplete sorted-subset sequencing despite large depth. Generally, naive subsets (rather than memory subsets) showed larger estimated richness.

Germline CDR1 reads SGHVS; CDR2 reads FNYEAQ. CDR3 size: 17 residues. V gave up 3 bases and J gave up 9 bases, with 24 bases separating them. This table comes from immunoSEQ multiplex PCR, and its TCRdb copy is limited to in-frame clones, with some not included. The repertoire includes roughly 1,500,000 clones, under 99% of them detected once, and around 0.45% sits in the top ten. This clone has just one count. Its cognate antigen is unknown. The chain couples TRBV7-6 to TRBJ2-1, with D possibly being TRBD2 (6 bases). This sequence originates from a man aged 25 to 45 in good health. Sequenced input: naive CD4+ T cells sorted from blood. Subset of the sample: CD45RA+ positively selected. The CDR3 loop reads CASSFRGAGTAPSEQFF. The CDR3 DNA reads as TGTGCCAGCAGCTTTAGAGGGGCGGGGACGGCCCCATCTGAGCAGTTCTTC.